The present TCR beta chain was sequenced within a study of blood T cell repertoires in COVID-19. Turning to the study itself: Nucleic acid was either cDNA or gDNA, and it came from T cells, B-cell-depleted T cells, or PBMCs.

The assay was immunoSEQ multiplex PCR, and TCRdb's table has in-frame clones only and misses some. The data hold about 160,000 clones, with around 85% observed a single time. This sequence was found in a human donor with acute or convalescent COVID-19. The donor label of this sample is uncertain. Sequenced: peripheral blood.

The CDR3 bases are TGTGCCAGCAGTTACAGGGACTACAATCAGCCCCAGCATTTT. It specifies CASSYRDYNQPQHF. The rearrangement joins TRBV6-2 or TRBV6-3 to TRBJ1-5; a weak D match, TRBD1 (5 bases). This CDR3 has 14 residues. Per the germline V gene, CDR1 is MNHEY and CDR2 is SVGEGT. V gave up 2 bases and J gave up 3 bases, with 8 bases separating them.